Presented here are 7 T cell receptor beta chains from one specimen sequenced in a study of T cell repertoires in cytomegalovirus infection. Antigens for these TCRs are unknown. One entry per CDR3 protein, called by TCRdb with MiXCR from the reads. The data show about 920,000 distinct CDR3 sequences, with less than 35% seen just once and about an eighth held by the top ten. Sample: cultured CD8+ T cells from PBMCs, taken from culture after CMV antigen stimulation. Receptors were obtained from a human donor in good health (CMV status not recorded). Some clones in this sample may be carry-over from other donors' samples.

This clonotype was detected many times. The chain has TRBV7-9 and TRBJ2-1; no clear D gene. The CDR3 has 15 amino acids. The V end lost 0 bases, the J end lost 12 bases, and 18 bases lay between the germline ends. The germline V gene encodes CDR1 SEHNR and CDR2 FQNEAQ (reference sequence). The CDR3: CASSLAGNHSLGQFF. In nucleotides, the CDR3 is TGTGCCAGCAGCTTAGCGGGGAACCACAGCCTCGGGCAGTTCTTC.

The J gene is TRBJ2-2, the V gene TRBV12-3 or TRBV12-4; D ambiguous. Trimming removed 3 bases from V and 1 base from J, with 6 bases in between. The CDR3 length is 14 residues. CDR3 region: CASSFQLNTGELFF. Written as DNA, the CDR3 is TGTGCCAGCAGTTTTCAGCTGAACACCGGGGAGCTGTTTTTT.

The chain recombines TRBV2 with TRBJ2-5; no clear D gene. This CDR3 spans 14 amino acids. Per germline, CDR1 SNHLY and CDR2 FYNNEI. The V end was cut by 6 bases, the J end by 2 bases, with 13 bases between. This chain's CDR3 is CASSPFEEQETQYF. As DNA, the CDR3 is TGTGCCAGCAGCCCTTTTGAGGAGCAAGAGACCCAGTACTTC.

This chain uses TRBV19 with TRBJ1-5; unclear D gene. This CDR3 is 15 amino acids long. Between the trimmed V and J ends, which lost 2 bases and 0 bases, there was a span of 8 bases. CDR1 is LNHDA and CDR2 is SQIVND in the germline V gene (reference sequence). The CDR3 is CASSIWLYSNQPQHF. Here the CDR3 DNA reads TGTGCCAGTAGTATATGGCTCTATAGCAATCAGCCCCAGCATTTT. Filled out from reference TRBV19 and TRBJ1-5, the complete variable domain reads DGGITQSPKYLFRKEGQNVTLSCEQNLNHDAMYWYRQDPGQGLRLIYYSQIVNDFQKGDIAEGYSVSREKKESFPLTVTSAQKNPTAFYLCASSIWLYSNQPQHFGDGTRLSIL.

The chain couples TRBV20-1 to TRBJ1-5; no firm D call. Germline CDR1 DFQATT, CDR2 SNEGSKA (reference sequence). The CDR3 consists of 15 residues. The V end was cut by 4 bases, the J end by 0 bases, with 13 bases between. This CDR3 reads CSATTRSYSNQPQHF. CDR3 DNA: TGCAGTGCTACCACCCGGAGCTATAGCAATCAGCCCCAGCATTTT.

The gene calls are TRBV20-1 and TRBJ1-2; 7 nucleotides match TRBD1. J lost 8 bases, V lost 3 bases, and 12 bases had no gene match. The germline CDR1 and CDR2 sequences are DFQATT and SNEGSKA (reference sequence). The CDR3 is made up of 14 amino acids. This chain's CDR3 is CSARGTALAGGYTF. CDR3 bases: TGCAGTGCTAGGGGGACAGCCCTCGCGGGGGGCTACACCTTC.

This clonotype was detected a few times. V and J are TRBV10-3 and TRBJ2-7, with 10 positions matching TRBD1. J gave up 7 bases and V 6 bases, and 12 bases lay outside the gene matches. This CDR3 is built from 15 residues. The germline V gene has CDR1 ENHRY and CDR2 SYGVKD. The CDR3: CAISVHRTGGGEQYV. CDR3 bases: TGTGCCATCAGCGTCCACCGGACAGGGGGGGGGGAGCAGTACGTC.